This TCR beta chain was documented in a study of response to subunit inactivated influenza vaccine. Overall study results and limits: A suggestion made by the authors is that each seasonal influenza vaccination recruits few new T cells.

Per the germline V gene, CDR1 is ENHRY and CDR2 is SYGVKD. V lost 6 bases and J 7 bases, leaving 20 bases between the germline ends. The CDR3 extends over 15 amino acids. With regard to this clonotype: Antigen unknown.

TCRdb itself ran the RT-PCR reads through MiXCR, one entry per CDR3 protein. This sample has around 650,000 distinct CDR3 sequences, with around a sixth found just once. Sequencing used PBMCs from blood, obtained less than 13 days after vaccination. The TCR originated in a man in his fifties who received an inactivated influenza vaccine. The gene calls are TRBV10-3 and TRBJ2-3; D possibly corresponds to TRBD1 (5 bases). CDR3 coding DNA: TGTGCCATCAGCCTCAGGGATCCCCCACAATATACGCAGTATTTT. Amino acid sequence: CAISLRDPPQYTQYF.